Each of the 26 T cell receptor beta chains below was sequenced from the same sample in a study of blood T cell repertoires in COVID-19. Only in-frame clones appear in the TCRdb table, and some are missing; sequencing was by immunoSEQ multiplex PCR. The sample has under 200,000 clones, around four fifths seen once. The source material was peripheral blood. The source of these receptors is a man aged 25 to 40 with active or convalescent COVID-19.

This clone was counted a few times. The CDR3 DNA reads as TGTGCCTGGAGTGAGGGCAGGGGGGATACTGAAGCTTTCTTT. As protein: CAWSEGRGDTEAFF. The chain carries TRBV30 and TRBJ1-1; 7 positions match TRBD1. This CDR3 is 14 amino acids long. The V gene end was trimmed by 1 base and the J gene end by 5 bases; junction bases not matched to a gene: 7. Per the germline V gene, CDR1 is GTSNPN and CDR2 is SVGIG (reference sequence).

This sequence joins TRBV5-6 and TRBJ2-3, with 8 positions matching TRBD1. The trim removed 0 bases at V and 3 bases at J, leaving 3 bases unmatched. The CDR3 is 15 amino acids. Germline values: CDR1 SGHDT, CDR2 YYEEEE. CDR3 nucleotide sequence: TGTGCCAGCAGCTTGGGACAGGGGTTAACAGATACGCAGTATTTT. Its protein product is CASSLGQGLTDTQYF. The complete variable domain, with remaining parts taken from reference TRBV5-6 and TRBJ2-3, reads DAGVTQSPTHLIKTRGQQVTLRCSPKSGHDTVSWYQQALGQGPQFIFQYYEEEERQRGNFPDRFSGHQFPNYSSELNVNALLLGDSALYLCASSLGQGLTDTQYFGPGTRLTVL.

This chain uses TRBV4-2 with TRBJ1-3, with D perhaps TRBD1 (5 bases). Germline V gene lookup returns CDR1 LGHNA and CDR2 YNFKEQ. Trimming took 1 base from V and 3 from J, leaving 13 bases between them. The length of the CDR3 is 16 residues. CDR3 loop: CASSQGGWGGGNTIYF. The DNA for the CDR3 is TGTGCCAGCAGCCAAGGGGGCTGGGGGGGTGGAAACACCATATATTTT.

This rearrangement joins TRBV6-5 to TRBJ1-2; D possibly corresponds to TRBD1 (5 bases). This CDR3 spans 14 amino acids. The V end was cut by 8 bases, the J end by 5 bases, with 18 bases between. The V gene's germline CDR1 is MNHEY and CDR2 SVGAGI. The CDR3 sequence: CASGWFGGSYGYTF. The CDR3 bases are TGTGCCAGCGGTTGGTTTGGGGGGTCTTATGGCTACACCTTC.

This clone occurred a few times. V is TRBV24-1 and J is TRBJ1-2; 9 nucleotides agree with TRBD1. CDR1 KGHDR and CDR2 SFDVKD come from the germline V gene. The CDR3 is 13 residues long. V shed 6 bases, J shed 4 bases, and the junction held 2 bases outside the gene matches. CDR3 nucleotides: TGTGCCACCAGTTCACAGGGGGCCTATGGCTACACCTTC. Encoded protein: CATSSQGAYGYTF.

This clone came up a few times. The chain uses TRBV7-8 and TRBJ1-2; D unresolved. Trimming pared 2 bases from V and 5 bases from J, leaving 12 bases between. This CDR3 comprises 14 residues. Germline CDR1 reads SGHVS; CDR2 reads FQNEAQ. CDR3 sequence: CASSLRQTPYGYTF. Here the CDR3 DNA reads TGTGCCAGCAGCTTACGCCAGACTCCATATGGCTACACCTTC.

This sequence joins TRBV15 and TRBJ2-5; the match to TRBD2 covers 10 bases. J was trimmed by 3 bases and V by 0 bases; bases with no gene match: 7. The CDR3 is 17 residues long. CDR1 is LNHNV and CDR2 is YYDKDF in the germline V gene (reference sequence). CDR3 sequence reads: CATSREHIGLAEETQYF. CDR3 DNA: TGTGCCACCAGCAGAGAGCATATTGGACTAGCGGAAGAGACCCAGTACTTC.

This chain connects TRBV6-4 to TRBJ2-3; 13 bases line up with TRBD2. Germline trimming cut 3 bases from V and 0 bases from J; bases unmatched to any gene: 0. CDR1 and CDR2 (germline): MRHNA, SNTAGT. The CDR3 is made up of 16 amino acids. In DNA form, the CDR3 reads TGTGCCAGCAGTGAGACTAGCGGGGGGAGCACAGATACGCAGTATTTT. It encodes CASSETSGGSTDTQYF.

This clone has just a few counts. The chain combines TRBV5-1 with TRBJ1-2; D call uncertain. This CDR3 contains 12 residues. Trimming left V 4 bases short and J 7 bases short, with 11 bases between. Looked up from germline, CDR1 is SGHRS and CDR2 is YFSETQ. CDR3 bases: TGCGCCAGCAGCCCGACGGGGAGTGGCTACACCTTC. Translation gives CASSPTGSGYTF.

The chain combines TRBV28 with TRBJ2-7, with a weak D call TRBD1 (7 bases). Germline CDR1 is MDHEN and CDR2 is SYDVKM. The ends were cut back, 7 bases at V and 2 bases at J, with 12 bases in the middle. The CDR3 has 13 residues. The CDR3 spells CASTRGTAYEQYV. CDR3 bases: TGTGCCAGCACCCGGGGGACAGCCTACGAGCAGTACGTC.

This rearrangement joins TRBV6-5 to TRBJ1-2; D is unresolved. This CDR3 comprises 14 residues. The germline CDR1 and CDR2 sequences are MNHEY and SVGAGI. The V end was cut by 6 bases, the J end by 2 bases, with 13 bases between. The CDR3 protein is CASSQPDTNYGYTF. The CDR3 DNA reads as TGTGCCAGCAGCCAGCCCGACACAAACTATGGCTACACCTTC.

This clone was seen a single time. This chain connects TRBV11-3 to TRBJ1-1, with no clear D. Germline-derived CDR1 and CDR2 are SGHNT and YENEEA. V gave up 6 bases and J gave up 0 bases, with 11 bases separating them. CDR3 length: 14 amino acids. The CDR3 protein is CASRISRLNTEAFF. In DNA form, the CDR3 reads TGTGCCAGCAGGATTTCCAGATTGAACACTGAAGCTTTCTTT. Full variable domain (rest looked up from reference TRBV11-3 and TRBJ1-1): EAGVVQSPRYKIIEKKQPVAFWCNPISGHNTLYWYLQNLGQGPELLIRYENEEAVDDSQLPKDRFSAERLKGVDSTLKIQPAELGDSAVYLCASRISRLNTEAFFGQGTRLTVV.

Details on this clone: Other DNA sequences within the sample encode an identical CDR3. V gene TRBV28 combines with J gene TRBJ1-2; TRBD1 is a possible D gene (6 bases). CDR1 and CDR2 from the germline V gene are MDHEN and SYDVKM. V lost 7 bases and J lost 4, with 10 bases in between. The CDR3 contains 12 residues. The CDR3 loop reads CASTQGGYGYTF. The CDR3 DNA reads TGTGCCAGCACACAGGGCGGCTATGGCTACACCTTC.

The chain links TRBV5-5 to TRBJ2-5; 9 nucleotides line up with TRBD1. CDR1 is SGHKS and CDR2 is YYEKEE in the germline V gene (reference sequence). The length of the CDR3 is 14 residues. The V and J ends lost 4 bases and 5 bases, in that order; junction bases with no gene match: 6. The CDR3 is CASSPGQGFETQYF. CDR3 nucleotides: TGTGCCAGCAGCCCGGGACAGGGATTTGAGACCCAGTACTTC.

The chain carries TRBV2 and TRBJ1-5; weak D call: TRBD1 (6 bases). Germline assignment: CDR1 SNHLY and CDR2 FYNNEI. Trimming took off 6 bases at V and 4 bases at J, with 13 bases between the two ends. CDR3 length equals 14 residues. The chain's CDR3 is CASRADSSNQPQHF. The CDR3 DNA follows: TGTGCCAGCAGGGCGGACAGCTCTAATCAGCCCCAGCATTTT.

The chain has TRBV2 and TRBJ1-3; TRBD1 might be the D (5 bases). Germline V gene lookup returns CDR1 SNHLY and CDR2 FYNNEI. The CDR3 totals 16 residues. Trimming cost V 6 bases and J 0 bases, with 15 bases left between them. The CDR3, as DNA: TGTGCCAGCAGGGAGACAGCGCTGATCTCTGGAAACACCATATATTTT. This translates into CASRETALISGNTIYF.

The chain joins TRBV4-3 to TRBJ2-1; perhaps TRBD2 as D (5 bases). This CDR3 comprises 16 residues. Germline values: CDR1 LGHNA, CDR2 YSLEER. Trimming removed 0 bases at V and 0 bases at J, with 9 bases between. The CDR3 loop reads CASSQERSGSYNEQFF. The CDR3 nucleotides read TGCGCCAGCAGCCAAGAGCGGAGCGGCTCCTACAATGAGCAGTTCTTC.

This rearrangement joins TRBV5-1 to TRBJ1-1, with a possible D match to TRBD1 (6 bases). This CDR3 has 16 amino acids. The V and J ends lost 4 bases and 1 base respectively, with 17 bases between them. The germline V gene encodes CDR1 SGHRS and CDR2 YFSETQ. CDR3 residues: CASSPPGVGTNTEAFF. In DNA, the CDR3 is TGCGCCAGCAGCCCTCCAGGGGTGGGGACGAACACTGAAGCTTTCTTT.

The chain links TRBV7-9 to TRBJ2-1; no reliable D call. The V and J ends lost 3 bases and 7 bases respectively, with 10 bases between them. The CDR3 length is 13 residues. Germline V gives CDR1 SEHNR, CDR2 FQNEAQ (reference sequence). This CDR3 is CASSLTGWNEQFF. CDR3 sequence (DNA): TGTGCCAGCAGCTTGACGGGTTGGAATGAGCAGTTCTTC.

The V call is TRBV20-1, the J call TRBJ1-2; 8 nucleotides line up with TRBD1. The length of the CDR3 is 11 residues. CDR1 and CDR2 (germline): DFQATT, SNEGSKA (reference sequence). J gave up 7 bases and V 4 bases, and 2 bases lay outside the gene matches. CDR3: CSATGGRGYTF. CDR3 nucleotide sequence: TGCAGTGCTACAGGGGGCCGTGGCTACACCTTC.

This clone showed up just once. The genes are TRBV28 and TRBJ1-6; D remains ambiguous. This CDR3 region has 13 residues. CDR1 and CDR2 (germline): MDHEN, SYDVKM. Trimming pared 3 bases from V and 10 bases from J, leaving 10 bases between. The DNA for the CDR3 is TGTGCCAGCAGTTTCAGTAACCCCTCACCCCTCCACTTT. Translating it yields CASSFSNPSPLHF.

As DNA, the CDR3 is TGCAGCGGGGGGACAGGTCAACGGGATACGCAGTATTTT. Its translation: CSGGTGQRDTQYF. The rearrangement links TRBV29-1 to TRBJ2-3; 8 positions agree with TRBD1. The CDR3 spans 13 residues. Germline lookup yields CDR1 SQVTM and CDR2 ANQGSEA. The V gene end was trimmed by 7 bases and the J gene end by 6 bases; junction bases not matched to a gene: 9.

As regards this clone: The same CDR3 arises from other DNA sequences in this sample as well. The CDR3 DNA reads TGTGCCAGCAGTTTCTCAGCGGGGGGCACCGGGGAGCTGTTTTTT. This codes for CASSFSAGGTGELFF. This chain connects TRBV27 to TRBJ2-2; 9 bases map to TRBD2. Germline lookup yields CDR1 MNHEY and CDR2 SMNVEV (reference sequence). CDR3 size: 15 residues. Trimming took 3 bases from V and 4 from J; bases not matched to a gene: 3.

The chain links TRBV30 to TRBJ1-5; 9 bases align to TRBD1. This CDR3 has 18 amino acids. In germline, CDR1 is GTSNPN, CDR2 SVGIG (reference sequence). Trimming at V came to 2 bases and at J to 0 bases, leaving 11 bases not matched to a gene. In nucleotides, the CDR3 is TGTGCCTGGAGTCAACACGGGACAGGGTCAAATAGCAATCAGCCCCAGCATTTT. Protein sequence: CAWSQHGTGSNSNQPQHF.

The CDR3 sequence: CASSLTGGGQGGPGYTF. The CDR3 DNA reads as TGTGCCAGCAGCTTAACCGGCGGGGGACAGGGGGGCCCTGGCTACACCTTC. The chain has TRBV7-3 and TRBJ1-2; 11 nucleotides agree with TRBD1. The length of the CDR3 is 17 residues. V trimming: 0 bases; J trimming: 7 bases; junction bases outside the gene matches: 10. Germline V CDR1 and CDR2: SGHTA, FQGTGA.

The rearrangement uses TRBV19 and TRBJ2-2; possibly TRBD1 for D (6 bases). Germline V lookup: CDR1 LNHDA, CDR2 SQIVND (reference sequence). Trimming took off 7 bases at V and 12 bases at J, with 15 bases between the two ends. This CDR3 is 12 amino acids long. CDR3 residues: CASTQGTPQLFF. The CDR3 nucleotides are TGTGCCAGTACCCAAGGGACACCACAGCTGTTTTTT.